This TCR beta chain was found in a study of response to subunit inactivated influenza vaccine. In TCRdb, the RT-PCR reads were re-called with MiXCR into one record per CDR3 protein. The profile shows around 650,000 distinct CDR3 sequences, around 14% of them singletons. Germline V lookup: CDR1 SEHNR, CDR2 FQNEAQ (reference sequence). This CDR3 region has 13 residues. V was cut by 10 bases and J by 8 bases, with 18 bases left in between. The source was PBMCs from blood, collected about 13 days after vaccination. The receptor's source is a man aged 45-60 years who received an inactivated influenza vaccine. The gene calls are TRBV7-9 and TRBJ2-1; D gene unclear. The CDR3 DNA reads as TGTGCCACCTATAGGGTGAGAAGCCATGAGCAGTTCTTC. Its translation: CATYRVRSHEQFF. The full variable domain, in which reference TRBV7-9 and TRBJ2-1 provide the parts outside the CDR3, is DTGVSQNPRHKITKRGQNVTFRCDPISEHNRLYWYRQTLGQGPEFLTYFQNEAQLEKSRLLSDRFSAERPKGSFSTLEIQRTEQGDSAMYLCATYRVRSHEQFFGPGTRLTVL.